This T cell receptor beta chain was sequenced during a study of blood T cells in healthy people across ages. Study-wide points: While age rose, TCR beta diversity per million T cells dropped in a roughly linear way.

Together with a sample-barcoded 5' primer, a J-beta primer mix was included in a second PCR lasting roughly 7 to 11 cycles. Via MiXCR, TCRdb re-called the 5' RACE reads, giving one row per CDR3 protein. This sample has 600,000 to 850,000 distinct CDR3 sequences, with more than 40% found just once. There are a few counts of this clonotype. Its antigen is not identified. This CDR3 is built from 14 residues. V was clipped by 6 bases and J by 4 bases; unmatched bases: 6. Germline V gene data show CDR1 as SNHLY and CDR2 as FYNNEI. Sequencing was done on a sample of blood. The receptor was isolated from a woman aged 55-70 years in good health. The V call is TRBV2, the J call TRBJ2-3; 8 bases map to TRBD2. The CDR3 sequence is CASRSGTSPDTQYF. CDR3 DNA sequence: TGTGCCAGCAGGTCCGGGACTAGTCCAGATACGCAGTATTTT.